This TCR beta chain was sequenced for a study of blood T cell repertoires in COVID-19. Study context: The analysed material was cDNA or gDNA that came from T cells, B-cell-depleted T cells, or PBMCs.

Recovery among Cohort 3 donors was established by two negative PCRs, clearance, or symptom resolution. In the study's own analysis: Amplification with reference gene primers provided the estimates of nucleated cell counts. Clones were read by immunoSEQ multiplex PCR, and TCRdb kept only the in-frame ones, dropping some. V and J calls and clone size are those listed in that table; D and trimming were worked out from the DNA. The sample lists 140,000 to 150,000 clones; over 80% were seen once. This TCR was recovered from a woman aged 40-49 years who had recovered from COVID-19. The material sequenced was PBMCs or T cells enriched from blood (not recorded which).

CDR3 amino acids: CASSMPGQGRTEAFF. DNA of the CDR3: TGTGCCAGCAGTATGCCGGGACAGGGGAGGACTGAAGCTTTCTTT. J is TRBJ1-1 and V is TRBV28; 10 bases agree with TRBD1. Trimming removed 5 bases from V and 5 bases from J; junction bases left unmatched: 8. The CDR3 is made up of 15 amino acids. The germline V gene encodes CDR1 MDHEN and CDR2 SYDVKM.